A selection of T cell receptor beta chains follows, all from one sample in a study of blood T cells in healthy people across ages. TCRdb reanalysed the 5' RACE reads using MiXCR and keeps one entry per CDR3 protein. The data hold around 1,000,000 distinct CDR3 sequences, with roughly two fifths observed a single time. The material sequenced was blood. Receptor source: a man younger than 30 in good health. CDR3s include the opening cysteine and the closing phenylalanine or tryptophan. D genes are given only for firm matches. Part of the rows lack a size; the others show once, few, many or a class for expanded clones.

d_gene: NA
v_gene: TRBV13
j_gene: TRBJ1-2
abundance: few
CDR3nt: TGTGCCAGCAGCACACGCGCCACAGGGACCTATGGCTACACCTTC
CDR3aa: CASSTRATGTYGYTF

d_gene: TRBD1
v_gene: TRBV20-1
j_gene: TRBJ1-1
abundance: NA
CDR3nt: TGCAGCCCGACAAGGGGGCTTAACACTGAAGCTTTCTTT
CDR3aa: CSPTRGLNTEAFF

d_gene: NA
v_gene: TRBV7-2
j_gene: TRBJ1-6
abundance: NA
CDR3nt: TGTGCCAGCAGCTTAGTTGGAACTCAGGCCGATAATTCACCCCTCCACTTT
CDR3aa: CASSLVGTQADNSPLHF

d_gene: TRBD2
v_gene: TRBV9
j_gene: TRBJ2-1
abundance: NA
CDR3nt: TGTGCCAGCAGCGTAGATCCGGGGGGGCTCTACAAGGAGCAGTTCTTC
CDR3aa: CASSVDPGGLYKEQFF

d_gene: NA
v_gene: TRBV12-3/TRBV12-4
j_gene: TRBJ2-1
abundance: NA
CDR3nt: TGTGCCAGCAGTGAAACCCCCAGACTTAATGAGCAGTTCTTC
CDR3aa: CASSETPRLNEQFF

d_gene: TRBD1
v_gene: TRBV6-2/TRBV6-3
j_gene: TRBJ1-1
abundance: NA
CDR3nt: TGTGCCAGCAAGAAGGACAGGGCGTACACTGAAGCTTTCTTT
CDR3aa: CASKKDRAYTEAFF

d_gene: NA
v_gene: TRBV6-1
j_gene: TRBJ2-7
abundance: few
CDR3nt: TGTGCCAGCAGCCAGACGGACTTCTACGAGCAGTACTTC
CDR3aa: CASSQTDFYEQYF

d_gene: TRBD1
v_gene: TRBV20-1
j_gene: TRBJ2-7
abundance: NA
CDR3nt: TGCAGTGCTAGAGATTACCGGAAGGGACAGGGGAGCTCCTACGAGCAGTACTTC
CDR3aa: CSARDYRKGQGSSYEQYF

d_gene: NA
v_gene: TRBV3-1
j_gene: TRBJ1-1
abundance: few
CDR3nt: TGTGCCAGCAGCCCTCAGGACCGGAACACTGAAGCTTTCTTT
CDR3aa: CASSPQDRNTEAFF

d_gene: TRBD1
v_gene: TRBV20-1
j_gene: TRBJ1-1
abundance: NA
CDR3nt: TGCAGTGCCAGCGTCCCGGGACAGGGAGATACTGAAGCTTTCTTT
CDR3aa: CSASVPGQGDTEAFF

d_gene: NA
v_gene: TRBV29-1
j_gene: TRBJ1-2
abundance: NA
CDR3nt: TGCAGCGTTGTGAAGGGACGTGGCTACACCTTC
CDR3aa: CSVVKGRGYTF

d_gene: NA
v_gene: TRBV4-2
j_gene: TRBJ2-1
abundance: NA
CDR3nt: TGTGCCAGCAGCCACCGTGGACAGAACAATGAGCAGTTCTTC
CDR3aa: CASSHRGQNNEQFF

d_gene: TRBD2
v_gene: TRBV12-3/TRBV12-4
j_gene: TRBJ2-5
abundance: NA
CDR3nt: TGTGCCAGCAGTGTGACGACTAGCGGGGGGATCTTTGGGGAAGAGACCCAGTACTTC
CDR3aa: CASSVTTSGGIFGEETQYF

d_gene: NA
v_gene: TRBV7-3
j_gene: TRBJ1-4
abundance: NA
CDR3nt: TGTGCCAGCGGGAACAGGAATGAAAAACTGTTTTTT
CDR3aa: CASGNRNEKLFF

d_gene: TRBD1
v_gene: TRBV7-2
j_gene: TRBJ2-7
abundance: NA
CDR3nt: TGTGCCAGCAGCGTATCAGGGGGCAACTACGAGCAGTACTTC
CDR3aa: CASSVSGGNYEQYF

d_gene: NA
v_gene: TRBV3-1
j_gene: TRBJ1-1
abundance: few
CDR3nt: TGTGCCAGCAGCCAAGCTTTACAGGGCTACCAGAACACTGAAGCTTTCTTT
CDR3aa: CASSQALQGYQNTEAFF

d_gene: TRBD1
v_gene: TRBV5-1
j_gene: TRBJ1-1
abundance: NA
CDR3nt: TGCGCCAGCAACGAACAGGGGGCGAACACTGAAGCTTTCTTT
CDR3aa: CASNEQGANTEAFF

d_gene: TRBD1
v_gene: TRBV7-2
j_gene: TRBJ1-2
abundance: NA
CDR3nt: TGTGCCAGCAGCTCAGAGGGACAGAAGATTTATGGCTACACCTTC
CDR3aa: CASSSEGQKIYGYTF

d_gene: NA
v_gene: TRBV27
j_gene: TRBJ1-1
abundance: NA
CDR3nt: TGTGCCAGCGGAGATGGCACTGAAGCTTTCTTT
CDR3aa: CASGDGTEAFF

d_gene: TRBD1
v_gene: TRBV2
j_gene: TRBJ2-3
abundance: NA
CDR3nt: TGTGCCAGTCGCCGGGACAGGGAAGATACGCAGTATTTT
CDR3aa: CASRRDREDTQYF

d_gene: NA
v_gene: TRBV20-1
j_gene: TRBJ2-1
abundance: NA
CDR3nt: TGCAGTGCTAGAGAGAACTTTCCCAATGAGCAGTTCTTC
CDR3aa: CSARENFPNEQFF

d_gene: TRBD2
v_gene: TRBV9
j_gene: TRBJ2-3
abundance: few
CDR3nt: TGTGCCAGCAGCCCCCGGGACTACAGCACAGATACGCAGTATTTT
CDR3aa: CASSPRDYSTDTQYF

d_gene: TRBD2
v_gene: TRBV5-6
j_gene: TRBJ2-5
abundance: few
CDR3nt: TGTGCCAGCAGCTTCGGTAGCGGGGGGCCACTGAAAGAGACCCAGTACTTC
CDR3aa: CASSFGSGGPLKETQYF

d_gene: NA
v_gene: TRBV20-1
j_gene: TRBJ2-1
abundance: once
CDR3nt: TGCAGTGCCCCTGAAAAATTAGCTAGCGATGAGCAGTTCTTC
CDR3aa: CSAPEKLASDEQFF

d_gene: NA
v_gene: TRBV4-3
j_gene: TRBJ1-4
abundance: once
CDR3nt: TGCGCCAGCAGCCAAGATCGGGGTGGGGCGGAAGGTAATGAAAAACTGTTTTTT
CDR3aa: CASSQDRGGAEGNEKLFF

d_gene: NA
v_gene: TRBV28
j_gene: TRBJ1-1
abundance: NA
CDR3nt: TGTGCCAGCAGTTCTCCGGTTCCGAACACTGAAGCTTTCTTT
CDR3aa: CASSSPVPNTEAFF

d_gene: TRBD1
v_gene: TRBV5-6
j_gene: TRBJ2-6
abundance: few
CDR3nt: TGTGCCAGCAGCCTGAAAGACAGGGAAGGTACTGGGGCCAACGTCCTGACTTTC
CDR3aa: CASSLKDREGTGANVLTF

d_gene: NA
v_gene: TRBV11-2
j_gene: TRBJ2-1
abundance: few
CDR3nt: TGTGCCAGCAGCTTAGACCAGCGTACCCTACCTCTAAAGAGCTCCTACAATGAGCAGTTCTTC
CDR3aa: CASSLDQRTLPLKSSYNEQFF

d_gene: NA
v_gene: TRBV25-1
j_gene: TRBJ2-3
abundance: NA
CDR3nt: TGTGCCAGCAGTGATACTGGCGGACTACCCTCTAGCACAGATACGCAGTATTTT
CDR3aa: CASSDTGGLPSSTDTQYF

d_gene: NA
v_gene: TRBV6-2/TRBV6-3
j_gene: TRBJ2-7
abundance: many
CDR3nt: TGTGCCAGCAGCTTGCGCTCCTACGAGCAGTACTTC
CDR3aa: CASSLRSYEQYF

d_gene: NA
v_gene: TRBV3-1
j_gene: TRBJ1-6
abundance: few
CDR3nt: TGTGCCAGCAGCCGACCTCGATCACAGGGTCGGGATAATTCACCCCTCCACTTT
CDR3aa: CASSRPRSQGRDNSPLHF

d_gene: TRBD1
v_gene: TRBV20-1
j_gene: TRBJ2-5
abundance: NA
CDR3nt: TGCAGTGCCCTGACAGGGGCTGGGACCCAGTACTTC
CDR3aa: CSALTGAGTQYF

d_gene: TRBD2
v_gene: TRBV29-1
j_gene: TRBJ2-5
abundance: NA
CDR3nt: TGCAGCGTTCAAGCGGGGAAACAAGAGACCCAGTACTTC
CDR3aa: CSVQAGKQETQYF

d_gene: TRBD2
v_gene: TRBV4-1
j_gene: TRBJ2-7
abundance: few
CDR3nt: TGCGCCAGCAGCCAGGAATGGACTAGGGTCTACGAGCAGTACTTC
CDR3aa: CASSQEWTRVYEQYF

d_gene: TRBD1
v_gene: TRBV7-9
j_gene: TRBJ1-1
abundance: NA
CDR3nt: TGTGCCAGCAGCCGGACCTTGGGACAGAAATTTGCTGAGGCTTTCTTT
CDR3aa: CASSRTLGQKFAEAFF

d_gene: TRBD1
v_gene: TRBV3-1
j_gene: TRBJ1-2
abundance: NA
CDR3nt: TGTGCCAGCAGCAATCTGAATCCGGGACAGTCCAACTATGGCTACACCTTC
CDR3aa: CASSNLNPGQSNYGYTF

d_gene: TRBD2
v_gene: TRBV4-1
j_gene: TRBJ2-3
abundance: few
CDR3nt: TGCGCCAGCAGCCAGGGTTGGACTAGCGGAAACACAGATACGCAGTATTTT
CDR3aa: CASSQGWTSGNTDTQYF

d_gene: TRBD2
v_gene: TRBV10-3
j_gene: TRBJ2-5
abundance: NA
CDR3nt: TGTGCCATCAGACTCACGGGGGAGGGAGACTTAAGAGAGACCCAGTACTTC
CDR3aa: CAIRLTGEGDLRETQYF

d_gene: TRBD2
v_gene: TRBV10-3
j_gene: TRBJ2-1
abundance: NA
CDR3nt: TGTGCCATCAGTGAGTCGGGAGCGGGGGGATACTCCTACAATGAGCAGTTCTTC
CDR3aa: CAISESGAGGYSYNEQFF

d_gene: NA
v_gene: TRBV27
j_gene: TRBJ2-1
abundance: many
CDR3nt: TGTGCCAGCAGTTTGGAGTGGAGGGACAGTCGGTACAATGAGCAGTTCTTC
CDR3aa: CASSLEWRDSRYNEQFF

d_gene: NA
v_gene: TRBV24-1
j_gene: TRBJ2-5
abundance: NA
CDR3nt: TGTGCCACCAGTGATCCCCGACGTTCGTTGCAAGAGACCCAGTACTTC
CDR3aa: CATSDPRRSLQETQYF

d_gene: NA
v_gene: TRBV10-3
j_gene: TRBJ2-2
abundance: NA
CDR3nt: TGTGCCATCAGTGAAATACTAGCCGGGGAGCTGTTTTTT
CDR3aa: CAISEILAGELFF

d_gene: NA
v_gene: TRBV6-5
j_gene: TRBJ1-3
abundance: NA
CDR3nt: TGTGCCAGCATTCGTACAGGCTCTGGAAACACCATATATTTT
CDR3aa: CASIRTGSGNTIYF

d_gene: NA
v_gene: TRBV18
j_gene: TRBJ2-3
abundance: few
CDR3nt: TGTGCCAGCAGCCCGGGACACCCCAGCACAGATACGCAGTATTTT
CDR3aa: CASSPGHPSTDTQYF

d_gene: TRBD1
v_gene: TRBV6-2/TRBV6-3
j_gene: TRBJ1-5
abundance: few
CDR3nt: TGTGCCAGCAGTATTGACAGGGTTCAGCCCCAGCATTTT
CDR3aa: CASSIDRVQPQHF

d_gene: NA
v_gene: TRBV4-1
j_gene: TRBJ1-6
abundance: NA
CDR3nt: TGCGCCAGTAGCCAGGAGTCACAGAGGTATAATTCACCCCTCCACTTT
CDR3aa: CASSQESQRYNSPLHF

d_gene: TRBD1
v_gene: TRBV2
j_gene: TRBJ1-1
abundance: NA
CDR3nt: TGTGCCAGCAGGGGGACAGGGGGCGGGCGACGAGCTTTCTTT
CDR3aa: CASRGTGGGRRAFF

d_gene: TRBD1
v_gene: TRBV9
j_gene: TRBJ2-5
abundance: NA
CDR3nt: TGTGCCAGCAGCGCAGGGACAGGGCGAGAGACCCAGTACTTC
CDR3aa: CASSAGTGRETQYF

d_gene: NA
v_gene: TRBV7-2
j_gene: TRBJ1-1
abundance: NA
CDR3nt: TGTGCCAGCAGCTTAAGGGGCACAGGGAGGGCCCACGGTGAAGCTTTCTTT
CDR3aa: CASSLRGTGRAHGEAFF

d_gene: TRBD1
v_gene: TRBV18
j_gene: TRBJ2-1
abundance: NA
CDR3nt: TGTGCCAGCTCACCATTGGGGACAGGAACCCATGAGCAGTTCTTC
CDR3aa: CASSPLGTGTHEQFF

d_gene: NA
v_gene: TRBV15
j_gene: TRBJ2-3
abundance: NA
CDR3nt: TGTGCCACCAGCAGAGATTTGTGGGGGGGCGGGGATACGCAGTATTTT
CDR3aa: CATSRDLWGGGDTQYF

d_gene: TRBD2
v_gene: TRBV12-3/TRBV12-4
j_gene: TRBJ2-5
abundance: NA
CDR3nt: TGTGCCAGCACGACTAGCGGGGAAAATCAAGAGACCCAGTACTTC
CDR3aa: CASTTSGENQETQYF

d_gene: NA
v_gene: TRBV4-1
j_gene: TRBJ2-3
abundance: few
CDR3nt: TGCGCCAGCAGCCAACTACTAGGTCACATCGGAGATACGCAGTATTTT
CDR3aa: CASSQLLGHIGDTQYF

d_gene: NA
v_gene: TRBV4-2
j_gene: TRBJ1-1
abundance: few
CDR3nt: TGTGCCAGCAGCCAAGTGCCGGGAGGCTCTGAAGCTTTCTTT
CDR3aa: CASSQVPGGSEAFF

d_gene: NA
v_gene: TRBV12-3/TRBV12-4
j_gene: TRBJ1-5
abundance: NA
CDR3nt: TGTGCCAGCAGTCCCACCCAGGGCTTTGGACAGCCCCAGCATTTT
CDR3aa: CASSPTQGFGQPQHF